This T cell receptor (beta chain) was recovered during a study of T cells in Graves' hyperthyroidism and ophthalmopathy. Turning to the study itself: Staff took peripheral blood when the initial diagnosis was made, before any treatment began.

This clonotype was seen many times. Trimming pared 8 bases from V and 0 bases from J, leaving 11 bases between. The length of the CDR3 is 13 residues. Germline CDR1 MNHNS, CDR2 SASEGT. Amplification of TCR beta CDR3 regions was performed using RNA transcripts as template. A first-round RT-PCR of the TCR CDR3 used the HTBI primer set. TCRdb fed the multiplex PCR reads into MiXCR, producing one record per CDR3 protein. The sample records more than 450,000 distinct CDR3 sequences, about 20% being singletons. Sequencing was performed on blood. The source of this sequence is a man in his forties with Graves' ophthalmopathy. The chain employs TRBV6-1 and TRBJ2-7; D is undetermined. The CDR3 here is CASSRARSYEQYF. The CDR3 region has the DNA TGTGCCAGCTCGCGCGCCCGCTCCTACGAGCAGTACTTC.